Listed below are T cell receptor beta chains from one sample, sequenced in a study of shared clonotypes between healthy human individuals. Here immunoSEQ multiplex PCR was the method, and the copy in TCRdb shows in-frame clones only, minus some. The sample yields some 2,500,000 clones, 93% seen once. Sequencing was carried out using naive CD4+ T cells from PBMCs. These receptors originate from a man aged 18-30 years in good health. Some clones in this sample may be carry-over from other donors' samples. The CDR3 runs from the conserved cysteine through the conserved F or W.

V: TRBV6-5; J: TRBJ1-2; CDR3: CASSPGGGRGYTF
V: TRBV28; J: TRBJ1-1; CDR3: CASSPLMTVNTEAFF
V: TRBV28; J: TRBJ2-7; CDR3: CASSSPGQGSVEQYF
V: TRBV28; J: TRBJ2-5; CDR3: CASSLTETQYF
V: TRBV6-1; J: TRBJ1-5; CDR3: CASSDDGTFNQPQHF
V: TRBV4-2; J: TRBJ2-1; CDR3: CASSQRGLDNEQFF
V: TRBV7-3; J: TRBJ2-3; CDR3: CASSLRGGDTQYF
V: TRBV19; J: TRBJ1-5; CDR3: CASGGWGPQHF
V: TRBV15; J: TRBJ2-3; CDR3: CATSRGLAGYTDTQYF
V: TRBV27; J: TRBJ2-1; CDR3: CASTSGQGMSEQFF
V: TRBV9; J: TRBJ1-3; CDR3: CASSVAWPGKSSGNTIYF
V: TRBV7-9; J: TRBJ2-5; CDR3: CASSSSGVTETQYF
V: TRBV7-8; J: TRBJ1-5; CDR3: CASSTRTGPSSNQPQHF
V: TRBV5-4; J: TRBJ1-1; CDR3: CASSLGTARLEAFF
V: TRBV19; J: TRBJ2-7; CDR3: CASSRLLGQGDEQYF
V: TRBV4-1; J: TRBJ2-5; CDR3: CASSQVAGDVGETQYF
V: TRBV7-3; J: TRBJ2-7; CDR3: CASRTSGTYEQYF
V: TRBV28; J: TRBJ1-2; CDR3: CASRGQGVNYGYTF
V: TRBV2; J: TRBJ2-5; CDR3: CASRRRQPHWETQYF
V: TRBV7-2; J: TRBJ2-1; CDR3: CASSLTSGRSSNEQFF
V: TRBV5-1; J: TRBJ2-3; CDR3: CASSSGDGTDTQYF
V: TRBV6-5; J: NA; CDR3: CASSYGLGTGSYEQYF
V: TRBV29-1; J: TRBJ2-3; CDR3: CSGRDSLTDTQYF
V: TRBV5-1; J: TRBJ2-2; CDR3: CASSLGLAGLNTGELFF
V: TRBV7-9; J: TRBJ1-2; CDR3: CASSLAETSYEGGYTF
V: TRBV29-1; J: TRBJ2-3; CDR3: CSAARTSTDTQYF
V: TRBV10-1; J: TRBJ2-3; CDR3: CASSPGLAGGLNTQYF
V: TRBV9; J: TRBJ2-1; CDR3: CASSYLGQGEQFF
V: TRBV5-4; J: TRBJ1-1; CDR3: CASSLALENTEAFF
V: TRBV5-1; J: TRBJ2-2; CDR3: CASSPGQNTGELFF
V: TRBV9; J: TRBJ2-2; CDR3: CASSVAGLAANTGELFF
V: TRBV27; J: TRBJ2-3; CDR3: CASSSPGDTQYF
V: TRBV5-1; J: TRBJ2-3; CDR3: CASAQGGTTDTQYF
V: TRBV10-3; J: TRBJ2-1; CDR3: CAISVRNDNEQFF
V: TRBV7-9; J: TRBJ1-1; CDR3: CASSRREGATEAFF
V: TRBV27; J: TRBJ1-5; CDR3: CASTRFGTGDYSNQPQHF
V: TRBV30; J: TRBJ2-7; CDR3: CAWSVGAAERAQYF
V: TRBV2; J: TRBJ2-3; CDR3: CASSEQGGTDTQYF
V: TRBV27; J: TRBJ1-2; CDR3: CASSLFTLGGGADGYTF
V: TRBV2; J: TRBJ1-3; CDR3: CASSISGARGNTIYF
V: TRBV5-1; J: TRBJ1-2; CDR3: CASSEPGQGPGGYTF
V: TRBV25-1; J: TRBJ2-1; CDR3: CASSNDRVLNEQFF